Listed below are T cell receptor beta chains from one sample, sequenced in a study of shared clonotypes between healthy human individuals. Profiled with immunoSEQ multiplex PCR; TCRdb holds only in-frame clones, not every one. This sample has more than 2 million clones, with 85% to 95% found just once. Sequencing was performed on naive CD8+ T cells sorted from blood. The source is a man aged 18 to 30 in good health. Both conserved end residues are part of each CDR3. The order of the fields is V gene, clone size, J gene, D gene, CDR3 protein, CDR3 DNA. A D gene is named only where the DNA matches it firmly. The size of a clone is reported for some rows only, either as once, few or many, or as a class for expanded clones.

>TRBV10-2|.|TRBJ2-7|.
CASSEGQVYEQYF
TGCGCCAGCAGTGAAGGACAAGTCTACGAGCAGTACTTC
>TRBV28|.|TRBJ1-3|.
CASSLRVSGNTIYF
TGTGCCAGCAGTTTGAGGGTATCTGGAAACACCATATATTTT
>TRBV4-1|.|TRBJ2-1|.
CASSQVSGTYNEQFF
TGCGCCAGCAGCCAAGTAAGCGGAACCTACAATGAGCAGTTCTTC
>TRBV29-1|.|TRBJ2-1|TRBD2
CSVSGHESPGLAYNEQFF
TGCAGCGTTTCGGGACACGAATCCCCGGGACTAGCCTACAATGAGCAGTTCTTC
>TRBV6-5|.|TRBJ1-2|.
CASSYIHGVGDYGYTF
TGTGCCAGCAGTTACATCCACGGGGTGGGGGACTATGGCTACACCTTC
>TRBV30|.|TRBJ1-2|.
CGYPSQPYGYTF
TGTGGTTACCCTAGCCAGCCCTATGGCTACACCTTC
>TRBV5-1|.|TRBJ2-1|.
CASSYSGTTEQFF
TGCGCCAGCAGCTATTCCGGGACAACCGAGCAGTTCTTC
>TRBV10-3|.|TRBJ2-7|.
CATSRPTSDEQYF
TGTGCCACCTCCCGGCCTACTTCAGACGAGCAGTACTTC
>TRBV4-1|.|TRBJ1-2|.
CASSQTSLEDGYTF
TGCGCCAGCAGCCAAACGTCGTTGGAAGATGGCTACACCTTC
>TRBV27|.|TRBJ1-2|TRBD1
CASSLQGGTPYGYTF
TGTGCCAGCAGTTTACAGGGGGGGACCCCCTATGGCTACACCTTC
>TRBV28|.|TRBJ2-5|.
CASSLTLGRETQYF
TGTGCCAGCAGTTTAACACTCGGCCGAGAGACCCAGTACTTC
>TRBV15|.|TRBJ1-2|TRBD1
CATSRDKGGSGYTF
TGTGCCACCAGCAGAGATAAAGGGGGCAGTGGCTACACCTTC
>TRBV6-5|.|TRBJ2-2|.
CASERGNTGELFF
TGTGCCAGCGAAAGGGGTAACACCGGGGAGCTGTTTTTT
>TRBV5-1|.|TRBJ2-3|.
CASSFDSPTDTQYF
TGCGCCAGCAGCTTCGACAGCCCCACAGATACGCAGTATTTT
>TRBV5-8|.|TRBJ1-5|.
CASSLGGKFNQPQHF
TGTGCCAGCAGCTTGGGTGGTAAATTCAATCAGCCCCAGCATTTT
>TRBV12-5|.|TRBJ2-3|TRBD1
CASGLGTGGSDTQYF
TGTGCTAGTGGTTTGGGGACAGGGGGCTCAGATACGCAGTATTTT
>TRBV7-2|.|TRBJ1-2|.
CASSLAGFGYTF
TGTGCCAGCAGCTTAGCCGGGTTCGGCTACACCTTC
>TRBV4-1|.|TRBJ2-7|.
CASSQALGDEQYF
TGCGCCAGCAGCCAGGCGCTCGGCGACGAGCAGTACTTC
>TRBV19|.|TRBJ2-2|TRBD1
CASSNEKDRVWNTGELFF
TGTGCCAGTAGTAACGAAAAAGACAGGGTTTGGAACACCGGGGAGCTGTTTTTT
>TRBV11-2|.|TRBJ1-2|.
CASSLDFGFPNYGYTF
TGTGCCAGCAGCTTAGATTTTGGGTTCCCTAACTATGGCTACACCTTC
>TRBV19|.|TRBJ2-7|TRBD2
CASSIEGGTYEQYF
TGTGCCAGTAGTATCGAGGGAGGGACCTACGAGCAGTACTTC
>TRBV7-2|.|TRBJ1-6|.
CASSLAPSRAYNSPLHF
TGTGCCAGCAGCTTAGCCCCCTCAAGGGCCTATAATTCACCCCTCCACTTT
>TRBV13|.|TRBJ2-5|TRBD1
CASSFDRGQETQYF
TGTGCCAGCAGCTTCGACAGGGGGCAAGAGACCCAGTACTTC
>TRBV6-6|.|TRBJ2-1|.
CASSPVQINEQFF
TGTGCCAGCAGCCCCGTGCAGATCAATGAGCAGTTCTTC
>TRBV5-4|.|TRBJ2-7|.
CASSLAGFDEQYF
TGTGCCAGCAGCTTGGCAGGGTTTGACGAGCAGTACTTC
>TRBV4-3|.|TRBJ1-6|TRBD1
CASSEDRVRSPLHF
TGCGCCAGTAGCGAGGACAGGGTTCGGTCACCCCTCCACTTT
>TRBV5-4|.|TRBJ2-7|TRBD1
CASSLGQGGNPYEQYF
TGTGCCAGCAGCTTGGGACAGGGGGGAAATCCCTACGAGCAGTACTTC
>TRBV5-6|.|TRBJ2-3|TRBD2
CASTHGGPSGETDTQYF
TGTGCCAGCACCCACGGCGGGCCTAGCGGGGAGACAGATACGCAGTATTTT
>TRBV6-5|.|TRBJ2-7|TRBD1
CASSRQGSEQYF
TGTGCCAGCAGTCGACAGGGAAGCGAGCAGTACTTC
>TRBV6-6|.|TRBJ2-7|TRBD1
CASSGDRGRYEQYF
TGTGCCAGCAGTGGGGACAGGGGGAGGTACGAGCAGTACTTC
>TRBV4-1|.|TRBJ1-6|.
CASSQDLTYLNSPLHF
TGCGCCAGCAGCCAAGACCTTACCTACTTGAATTCACCCCTCCACTTT
>TRBV6-5|.|TRBJ2-1|.
CASSYGAGTAANEQFF
TGTGCCAGCAGTTACGGTGCGGGAACAGCCGCCAATGAGCAGTTCTTC
>TRBV27|.|TRBJ2-1|TRBD2
CASSRGGLGPTNEQFF
TGTGCCAGCAGTCGGGGGGGCCTAGGGCCTACGAATGAGCAGTTCTTC
>TRBV7-2|.|TRBJ1-2|.
CASSLAQDGYTF
TGTGCCAGCAGCTTAGCGCAGGATGGCTACACCTTC
>TRBV13|.|TRBJ1-3|TRBD1
CASSLMAYRGENTIYF
TGTGCCAGCAGCTTGATGGCCTACAGGGGGGAAAACACCATATATTTT
>TRBV4-1|.|TRBJ2-7|TRBD2
CASSQGTSGRPNEQYF
TGCGCCAGCAGCCAAGGGACTAGCGGGAGGCCCAACGAGCAGTACTTC
>TRBV30|.|TRBJ2-1|TRBD2
CALLAGAYNEQFF
TGTGCCCTACTAGCGGGAGCCTACAATGAGCAGTTCTTC
>TRBV28|.|TRBJ1-3|.
CASSPSLGRSGNTIYF
TGTGCCAGCAGTCCCTCGTTAGGGCGCTCTGGAAACACCATATATTTT
>TRBV2|.|TRBJ1-1|.
CASRPTGNEAFF
TGTGCCAGCAGACCCACAGGGAATGAAGCTTTCTTT
>TRBV27|.|TRBJ1-2|TRBD1
CASSFQGASGYTF
TGTGCCAGCAGTTTTCAGGGGGCGAGTGGCTACACCTTC
>TRBV27|.|TRBJ2-4|.
CATAAGGTKNIQYF
TGTGCCACGGCGGCAGGGGGGACCAAAAACATTCAGTACTTC
>TRBV12-5|.|TRBJ2-7|TRBD1
CASGLDTSGGYEQYF
TGTGCTAGTGGTTTGGACACCTCAGGGGGCTACGAGCAGTACTTC
>TRBV4-3|.|TRBJ2-5|.
CASSQGPGEAETQYF
TGCGCCAGCAGCCAAGGTCCGGGAGAGGCAGAGACCCAGTACTTC
>TRBV20-1|.|TRBJ1-4|.
CSARSDEKLFF
TGCAGTGCTAGGTCGGATGAAAAACTGTTTTTT
>TRBV5-6|.|TRBJ2-1|.
CASSLDSRYNEQFF
TGTGCCAGCAGCTTGGATAGCAGGTACAATGAGCAGTTCTTC
>TRBV29-1|.|TRBJ2-1|TRBD2
CSVGGLAGDRSSYNEQFF
TGCAGCGTTGGGGGACTAGCGGGAGATCGGAGCTCCTACAATGAGCAGTTCTTC
>TRBV11-2|.|TRBJ2-3|TRBD2
CASSFRGRIPDTQYF
TGTGCCAGCAGCTTTCGCGGGAGAATCCCAGATACGCAGTATTTT
>TRBV10-3|.|TRBJ2-1|.
CAISEFRDSYNEQFF
TGTGCCATCAGTGAGTTTAGGGACTCCTACAATGAGCAGTTCTTC
>TRBV7-2|.|TRBJ2-3|TRBD2
CASSLHPLAGSLADTQYF
TGTGCCAGCAGCTTACACCCCCTAGCGGGATCATTGGCAGATACGCAGTATTTT
>TRBV7-9|.|TRBJ2-4|.
CASSPPAGGVDIQYF
TGTGCCAGCAGCCCGCCGGCCGGGGGAGTCGACATTCAGTACTTC
>TRBV25-1|.|TRBJ1-2|.
CASIPPTNYGYTF
TGTGCCAGCATCCCCCCCACTAACTATGGCTACACCTTC
>TRBV7-9|.|TRBJ2-7|TRBD2
CASSTSGRALINEQYF
TGTGCCAGCAGCACCAGCGGGAGGGCCCTCATAAACGAGCAGTACTTC
>TRBV9|once|TRBJ2-7|.
CASSVGDRSYEQYF
TGTGCCAGCAGCGTAGGTGACAGGAGCTACGAGCAGTACTTC
>TRBV7-9|.|TRBJ2-1|TRBD2
CASSYSSGVLVPFF
TGTGCCAGCAGCTATTCTAGCGGGGTTTTAGTGCCGTTCTTC
>TRBV12-5|.|TRBJ1-1|TRBD1
CASVRGGNEAFF
TGTGCTAGTGTCAGGGGGGGTAACGAAGCTTTCTTT